Presented here are 26 T cell receptor beta chains from one specimen sequenced in a study of blood T cell repertoires in COVID-19 (dated by TCRdb to 2018 to 2020). Libraries were prepared through the immunoSEQ multiplex PCR assay. In TCRdb, the immuneACCESS table is reduced to in-frame sequences with V and J assigned. These tables do not hold every clone; where another copy was compared, an unresolved V gene accounts for under half, and the others remain unexplained. In this sample the table shows around 330,000 clones, 85% of which occur a single time. Around 2% of the sample is in the top ten clones. Sequencing input: PBMCs or T cells enriched from blood (not recorded which). Receptors were obtained from a woman aged 30 to 39 who had been exposed to COVID-19.

The J gene is TRBJ1-1, the V gene TRBV5-4; D is ambiguous. The CDR3 is 16 residues long. Germline lookup yields CDR1 SGHNT and CDR2 YYREEE (reference sequence). Trimming left V 3 bases short and J 3 bases short, with 18 bases between. The CDR3 sequence: CASSSIGRTRDTEAFF. In DNA, the CDR3 is TGTGCCAGCAGCTCTATCGGGCGGACTCGGGACACTGAAGCTTTCTTT.

V is TRBV28 and J is TRBJ2-7, with 7 nucleotides matching TRBD2. Unmatched junction bases numbered 7, after V lost 4 bases and J lost 1 base. The CDR3 sequence is 15 residues long. Germline loops: CDR1 MDHEN, CDR2 SYDVKM. This CDR3 reads CASSSAGDGSYEQYF. CDR3 in DNA: TGTGCCAGCAGTTCTGCGGGAGACGGGTCCTACGAGCAGTACTTC. The complete variable domain, with remaining parts taken from reference TRBV28 and TRBJ2-7, reads DVKVTQSSRYLVKRTGEKVFLECVQDMDHENMFWYRQDPGLGLRLIYFSYDVKMKEKGDIPEGYSVSREKKERFSLILESASTNQTSMYLCASSSAGDGSYEQYFGPGTRLTVT.

Only a few counts were recorded for this clone. V is TRBV30 and J is TRBJ1-4; TRBD1 might be the D (6 bases). The CDR3 has 14 amino acids. V lost 3 bases and J 2 bases, leaving 10 bases between the germline ends. CDR1 is GTSNPN and CDR2 is SVGIG in the germline V gene (reference sequence). CDR3 amino acids: CAWRATGTNEKLFF. The CDR3 DNA reads as TGTGCCTGGAGGGCGACAGGTACTAATGAAAAACTGTTTTTT.

The J gene is TRBJ1-2, the V gene TRBV7-9, with D unresolved. Germline values: CDR1 SEHNR, CDR2 FQNEAQ (reference sequence). CDR3 length: 12 amino acids. The V end was cut by 2 bases, the J end by 7 bases, with 8 bases between. The CDR3: CASSLKQIGYTF. The CDR3 DNA reads TGTGCCAGCAGCTTAAAACAGATTGGCTACACCTTC.

The chain uses TRBV7-9 and TRBJ1-2, with D maybe TRBD1 (5 bases). V was clipped by 7 bases and J by 3 bases, with 12 bases between them. The CDR3 extends over 13 amino acids. The germline CDR1 and CDR2 sequences are SEHNR and FQNEAQ (reference sequence). In nucleotides, the CDR3 is TGTGCCAGCATCTTCGGAGGGGACTATGGCTACACCTTC. Translation: CASIFGGDYGYTF.

This chain uses TRBV5-1 with TRBJ2-5, with D perhaps TRBD1 (6 bases). V gave up 3 bases and J gave up 4 bases, with 16 bases separating them. Germline CDR1 reads SGHRS; CDR2 reads YFSETQ. CDR3 length: 15 amino acids. As DNA, the CDR3 is TGCGCCAGCAGCTCTCTGACCCGGGACATAGAGACCCAGTACTTC. It codes for CASSSLTRDIETQYF.

The rearrangement joins TRBV7-9 to TRBJ2-3; TRBD2 matches at 8 bases. The trim removed 7 bases at V and 0 bases at J, leaving 12 bases unmatched. CDR1 is SEHNR and CDR2 is FQNEAQ in the germline V gene (reference sequence). This CDR3 is built from 17 residues. The CDR3 loop reads CASTIIERGFSTDTQYF. For the CDR3, the DNA is TGTGCCAGCACCATAATTGAGCGGGGGTTTAGCACAGATACGCAGTATTTT. Using reference TRBV7-9 and TRBJ2-3 for the parts outside the CDR3, the full variable domain is DTGVSQNPRHKITKRGQNVTFRCDPISEHNRLYWYRQTLGQGPEFLTYFQNEAQLEKSRLLSDRFSAERPKGSFSTLEIQRTEQGDSAMYLCASTIIERGFSTDTQYFGPGTRLTVL.

The chain carries TRBV7-8 and TRBJ2-5; 13 nucleotides line up with TRBD2. Looked up from germline, CDR1 is SGHVS and CDR2 is FQNEAQ. J lost 5 bases, V lost 5 bases, and 8 bases had no gene match. The CDR3 covers 16 residues. In DNA form, the CDR3 reads TGTGCCAGCAGCCCTACTAGCGGGGGGGCCTGGGAGACCCAGTACTTC. Protein product: CASSPTSGGAWETQYF.

The chain links TRBV2 to TRBJ1-2, with 7 bases that match TRBD1. The germline V gene has CDR1 SNHLY and CDR2 FYNNEI. V lost 6 bases and J lost 9; bases outside the gene matches: 16. This CDR3 comprises 15 residues. CDR3 DNA: TGTGCCAGCAGGGAACGCCCCGGGACAGCATATAGCTACACCTTC. Amino acid sequence: CASRERPGTAYSYTF.

Comments on this clone: One end of the junction is discordant with germline, which a read error may explain. The V call is TRBV7-7, the J call TRBJ2-3; D is possibly TRBD1 (6 bases). The CDR3 covers 15 residues. Germline V gene data show CDR1 as SSHAT and CDR2 as FNYEAQ (reference sequence). CDR3 sequence: CASSRNTGSRDTQYF. CDR3 in DNA: TGTGCTAGCAGTCGCAATACAGGGAGTCGAGATACGCAGTATTTT.

This chain links TRBV5-1 with TRBJ2-2; 7 bases fit TRBD1. The CDR3 has 14 amino acids. Unmatched junction bases numbered 8, after V lost 5 bases and J lost 7 bases. Germline CDR1 SGHRS, CDR2 YFSETQ. CDR3 residues: CASRVRGMIGELFF. CDR3 nucleotides: TGCGCCAGCAGAGTCAGGGGGATGATCGGGGAGCTGTTTTTT.

The chain is built from TRBV5-1 and TRBJ1-1; a weak D match, TRBD1 (5 bases). The CDR3 is 17 residues long. V lost 0 bases and J 3 bases, leaving 18 bases between the germline ends. Germline V gives CDR1 SGHRS, CDR2 YFSETQ. CDR3 DNA: TGCGCCAGCAGCTTGGCCGGGCAGGGTCTATGGGACACTGAAGCTTTCTTT. Its translation: CASSLAGQGLWDTEAFF.

The chain employs TRBV5-1 and TRBJ1-4; D might be TRBD1 (6 bases). Trimming removed 1 base from V and 6 bases from J, with 13 bases in between. Germline V gene lookup returns CDR1 SGHRS and CDR2 YFSETQ. This CDR3 is 15 amino acids long. The CDR3 DNA is TGCGCCAGCAGCTTGCTTCGGGCAGGGGATGAAAAACTGTTTTTT. It is translated as CASSLLRAGDEKLFF.

This clone was observed a single time. The CDR3: CASSFGTDYNEQFF. In DNA form, the CDR3 reads TGTGCCAGCAGCTTCGGGACAGACTACAATGAGCAGTTCTTC. The rearrangement links TRBV7-9 to TRBJ2-1; 7 bases are shared with TRBD1. The CDR3 sequence is 14 residues long. The trim removed 3 bases at V and 3 bases at J, leaving 2 bases unmatched. Germline loops: CDR1 SEHNR, CDR2 FQNEAQ (reference sequence).

The J gene is TRBJ2-2, the V gene TRBV5-4; a weak D match, TRBD1 (6 bases). V lost 4 bases to trimming and J lost 10 bases, with 11 bases between them. The CDR3 covers 12 residues. Germline CDR1 SGHNT, CDR2 YYREEE (reference sequence). The CDR3 spells CASSGGGLELFF. As DNA, the CDR3 is TGTGCCAGCAGCGGTGGGGGCTTGGAGCTGTTTTTT.

J is TRBJ2-5 and V is TRBV9, with D hard to call. Germline V gene sequence: CDR1 SGDLS, CDR2 YYNGEE. V gave up 0 bases and J gave up 2 bases, with 14 bases separating them. This CDR3 is built from 16 residues. CDR3 sequence (DNA): TGTGCCAGCAGCGTAGGTCCCCAACAAGTTCAAGAGACCCAGTACTTC. This gives the protein CASSVGPQQVQETQYF.

This clone was seen only once. The V call is TRBV30, the J call TRBJ1-4; 11 nucleotides agree with TRBD1. The J segment lost 7 bases and the V segment lost 8 bases, leaving 6 bases of the junction unmatched. In germline, CDR1 is GTSNPN, CDR2 SVGIG (reference sequence). The CDR3 extends over 13 amino acids. The CDR3 nucleotides read TGTGCCCTGGAGGGACAGGGGGGTGAAAAACTGTTTTTT. This encodes CALEGQGGEKLFF. Complete variable domain (other parts from reference TRBV30 and TRBJ1-4): SQTIHQWPATLVQPVGSPLSLECTVEGTSNPNLYWYRQAAGRGLQLLFYSVGIGQISSEVPQNLSASRPQDRQFILSSKKLLLSDSGFYLCALEGQGGEKLFFGSGTQLSVL.

This rearrangement joins TRBV10-3 to TRBJ2-3; 12 positions match TRBD1. The V segment lost 11 bases and the J segment 0 bases; nucleotides outside the gene matches: 6. The CDR3 length is 15 residues. Germline V CDR1 and CDR2: ENHRY, SYGVKD. CDR3 in amino acids: CAVGQGAESTDTQYF. The DNA for the CDR3 is TGTGCCGTGGGACAGGGGGCGGAAAGCACAGATACGCAGTATTTT.

This clone was observed at least ten times. V is TRBV30 and J is TRBJ2-5, with 16 bases matching TRBD2. The length of the CDR3 is 18 residues. Germline-derived CDR1 and CDR2 are GTSNPN and SVGIG (reference sequence). The ends lost 3 bases at V and 4 bases at J; junction bases unmatched: 11. DNA for the CDR3: TGTGCCTGGAGCGGAAAGGGGACTAGCGGGGGGGCACGAGAGACCCAGTACTTC. Protein: CAWSGKGTSGGARETQYF.

This rearrangement joins TRBV27 to TRBJ1-6; 7 positions agree with TRBD1. Germline V CDR1 and CDR2: MNHEY, SMNVEV (reference sequence). The ends lost 5 bases at V and 7 bases at J; junction bases unmatched: 11. The CDR3 sequence is 16 residues long. CDR3 nucleotides: TGTGCCAGCAGTCCGACCCAGGGGGTGTGGAATTCACCCCTCCACTTT. Translated, it gives CASSPTQGVWNSPLHF.

The genes are TRBV5-1 and TRBJ2-2; TRBD1 matches 7 bases. The CDR3 runs to 13 residues. CDR1 is SGHRS and CDR2 is YFSETQ in the germline V gene. The trim removed 9 bases at V and 8 bases at J, leaving 10 bases unmatched. The CDR3 sequence: CATSEGAAGELFF. CDR3 bases: TGCGCCACCTCTGAGGGGGCCGCTGGGGAGCTGTTTTTT.

This clone has a single count. The V call is TRBV6-4, the J call TRBJ1-1, with D tentatively TRBD1 (5 bases). V was shortened by 5 bases and J by 2 bases, with 12 bases between the two germline ends. From germline, CDR1 is MRHNA and CDR2 SNTAGT. The CDR3 covers 14 residues. For the CDR3, the DNA is TGTGCCAGCAGTTACGCGGGGGGAAACACTGAAGCTTTCTTT. This gives the protein CASSYAGGNTEAFF.

The chain links TRBV7-2 to TRBJ1-2, with 7 bases matching TRBD1. CDR1 is SGHTA, CDR2 FQGNSA, per germline. Losses at the gene ends were 3 bases for V and 8 bases for J; bases not matched to a gene: 18. This CDR3 region has 17 residues. CDR3 DNA: TGTGCCAGCAGCTTCGAATCTGACAGGGCAAAGAGGTACGGCTACACCTTC. Protein product: CASSFESDRAKRYGYTF.

This clone came up a few times. The rearrangement links TRBV14 to TRBJ2-7, with a weak D call TRBD1 (6 bases). Per the germline V gene, CDR1 is SGHDN and CDR2 is FVKESK. The V end was cut by 2 bases, the J end by 5 bases, with 16 bases between. The length of the CDR3 is 15 residues. The CDR3 here is CASSQLGPGTNEQYF. The CDR3, as DNA: TGTGCCAGCAGCCAACTGGGACCCGGGACAAACGAGCAGTACTTC.

The gene calls are TRBV12-3 or TRBV12-4 and TRBJ2-7; D is undetermined. Trimming pared 7 bases from V and 1 base from J, leaving 8 bases between. The CDR3 is made up of 12 amino acids. Here the CDR3 DNA reads TGTGCCAGCACCAGCGCTTCCTACGAGCAGTACTTC. It specifies CASTSASYEQYF.

This clone was counted a single time. This same CDR3 is encoded by further DNA sequences in the sample. The chain couples TRBV3-1 (or the pseudogene TRBV3-2) to TRBJ1-3, with D maybe TRBD1 (6 bases). Germline V gives CDR1 LGHDT, CDR2 YNNKEL (reference sequence). The CDR3 totals 16 residues. V was shortened by 1 base and J by 4 bases, with 14 bases between the two germline ends. This CDR3 reads CASSQGGRGAGNTIYF. The CDR3 bases are TGTGCCAGCAGCCAAGGCGGCAGGGGAGCCGGAAACACCATATATTTT.